This is a list of T cell receptor beta chains from one sample in a study of monozygotic twins with inflammatory bowel disease. TCRdb re-analyzed the 5' RACE reads; it lists each CDR3 protein once, without DNA. The listing records about 200,000 distinct CDR3 sequences. Material for sequencing was blood. Receptors originate from a human donor with ulcerative colitis or Crohn's disease, or a healthy co-twin of an affected twin (not recorded which). The CDR3 runs from the conserved cysteine through the conserved F or W.

len: 12; v_gene: TRBV7-9; j_gene: TRBJ2-3; CDR3aa: CASSLGGLTQYF
len: 16; v_gene: TRBV27; j_gene: TRBJ2-7; CDR3aa: CASSLSLGGVAYEQYF
len: 15; v_gene: TRBV20-1; j_gene: TRBJ2-3; CDR3aa: CSARGTSDSTDTQYF
len: 16; v_gene: TRBV4-1; j_gene: TRBJ1-5; CDR3aa: CASSQGKRGLYQPQHF
len: 14; v_gene: TRBV3-1; j_gene: TRBJ1-4; CDR3aa: CASSHAQIGEKLFF
len: 15; v_gene: TRBV7-9; j_gene: TRBJ2-2; CDR3aa: CASSLVFTNTGELFF
len: 15; v_gene: TRBV7-9; j_gene: TRBJ2-2; CDR3aa: CASGRLSGSARELFF
len: 14; v_gene: TRBV18; j_gene: TRBJ2-7; CDR3aa: CASSSTGGVYEQYF
len: 16; v_gene: TRBV5-1; j_gene: TRBJ1-1; CDR3aa: CASSIAPGGTNTEAFF
len: 16; v_gene: TRBV28; j_gene: TRBJ2-1; CDR3aa: CASSSSLAGVGNEQFF
len: 15; v_gene: TRBV2; j_gene: TRBJ2-5; CDR3aa: CASTTTSGGPETQYF
len: 13; v_gene: TRBV28; j_gene: TRBJ2-5; CDR3aa: CASSSRTVETQYF
len: 13; v_gene: TRBV7-9; j_gene: TRBJ2-7; CDR3aa: CASSPDSTYEQYF
len: 16; v_gene: TRBV13; j_gene: TRBJ2-5; CDR3aa: CASSPHGTDLKETQYF
len: 15; v_gene: TRBV6-2/TRBV6-3; j_gene: TRBJ1-6; CDR3aa: CASSAGPASNSPLHF
len: 15; v_gene: TRBV6-5; j_gene: TRBJ2-2; CDR3aa: CASSWSGMGTGELFF
len: 13; v_gene: TRBV4-3; j_gene: TRBJ1-1; CDR3aa: CASSGGPHTEAFF
len: 15; v_gene: TRBV4-1; j_gene: TRBJ2-7; CDR3aa: CASSQVSESPYEQYF
len: 15; v_gene: TRBV6-1; j_gene: TRBJ1-6; CDR3aa: CASKQLTGGGSPLHF
len: 16; v_gene: TRBV7-9; j_gene: TRBJ2-5; CDR3aa: CASSLSGGSGQETQYF
len: 15; v_gene: TRBV5-1; j_gene: TRBJ1-2; CDR3aa: CASSLGGTTLWGYTF
len: 13; v_gene: TRBV18; j_gene: TRBJ1-3; CDR3aa: CASSPDRENTIYF
len: 14; v_gene: TRBV12-3/TRBV12-4; j_gene: TRBJ1-1; CDR3aa: CASSLGTENTEAFF
len: 16; v_gene: TRBV20-1; j_gene: TRBJ2-1; CDR3aa: CSAFRGTSGVGNEQFF
len: 17; v_gene: TRBV11-2; j_gene: TRBJ2-1; CDR3aa: CASSPWVAGSSYNEQFF
len: 15; v_gene: TRBV18; j_gene: TRBJ2-7; CDR3aa: CASASVAGGSYEQYF
len: 15; v_gene: TRBV20-1; j_gene: TRBJ2-3; CDR3aa: CSASRFLGVTDTQYF
len: 16; v_gene: TRBV3-1; j_gene: TRBJ1-5; CDR3aa: CASSQDEGAGNQPQHF
len: 14; v_gene: TRBV7-9; j_gene: TRBJ2-7; CDR3aa: CASSLGALSYEQYF
len: 14; v_gene: TRBV6-1; j_gene: TRBJ1-1; CDR3aa: CASGARGSSTEAFF
len: 17; v_gene: TRBV20-1; j_gene: TRBJ2-6; CDR3aa: CSAIHRTGKSGANVLTF
len: 14; v_gene: TRBV5-1; j_gene: TRBJ1-2; CDR3aa: CASSLEPLYYGYTF
len: 14; v_gene: TRBV3-1; j_gene: TRBJ1-2; CDR3aa: CASSQAGGYYGYTF
len: 14; v_gene: TRBV20-1; j_gene: TRBJ2-5; CDR3aa: CSANPQGSQETQYF
len: 14; v_gene: TRBV30; j_gene: TRBJ2-7; CDR3aa: CAWSYSGGAYEQYF
len: 12; v_gene: TRBV20-1; j_gene: TRBJ1-5; CDR3aa: CSARPPGQPQHF
len: 12; v_gene: TRBV7-9; j_gene: TRBJ2-7; CDR3aa: CASSTGQGKQYF
len: 12; v_gene: TRBV29-1; j_gene: TRBJ2-7; CDR3aa: CSVKASSYEQYF
len: 13; v_gene: TRBV2; j_gene: TRBJ2-4; CDR3aa: CASSEDRKNIQYF
len: 14; v_gene: TRBV7-3; j_gene: TRBJ2-1; CDR3aa: CASSSQGASDEQFF
len: 12; v_gene: TRBV29-1; j_gene: TRBJ1-5; CDR3aa: CSVGVSNQPQHF
len: 16; v_gene: TRBV4-2; j_gene: TRBJ2-3; CDR3aa: CASSQVPEISTDTQYF
len: 14; v_gene: TRBV7-9; j_gene: TRBJ2-7; CDR3aa: CASSFGQGIEEQYF
len: 14; v_gene: TRBV14; j_gene: TRBJ2-5; CDR3aa: CASSQDERRETQYF
len: 13; v_gene: TRBV12-3/TRBV12-4; j_gene: TRBJ2-1; CDR3aa: CASSPRAGNEQFF
len: 15; v_gene: TRBV12-3/TRBV12-4; j_gene: TRBJ1-4; CDR3aa: CASSGAGTANEKLFF
len: 11; v_gene: TRBV6-2/TRBV6-3; j_gene: TRBJ2-7; CDR3aa: CGTGQAYDQYF
len: 16; v_gene: TRBV6-2/TRBV6-3; j_gene: TRBJ2-7; CDR3aa: CASTFRYGTLAHEQYF